Sequencing of this T cell receptor (beta chain) was carried out in a study of OX40 agonist ivuxolimab in advanced cancers. Assay used: immunoSEQ multiplex PCR; TCRdb lists only in-frame clones, some missing. The sample records some 20,000 clones, roughly four fifths being singletons. The CDR3 is 16 residues long. V lost 5 bases and J 0 bases, leaving 14 bases between the germline ends. CDR1 is SGHTA and CDR2 is FQGNSA in the germline V gene. The sequencing here drew on CD4+ or CD8+ T cells sorted from blood, taken in a trial of the OX40 agonist ivuxolimab. This chain links TRBV7-2 with TRBJ2-1; a weak D match, TRBD1 (6 bases). The source is an adult with an advanced solid tumor such as melanoma, head and neck, liver or kidney cancer. The CDR3 DNA sequence: TGTGCCAGCAGCAACAGGGCCAGTAGCTCCTACAATGAGCAGTTCTTC. This sequence encodes CASSNRASSSYNEQFF.